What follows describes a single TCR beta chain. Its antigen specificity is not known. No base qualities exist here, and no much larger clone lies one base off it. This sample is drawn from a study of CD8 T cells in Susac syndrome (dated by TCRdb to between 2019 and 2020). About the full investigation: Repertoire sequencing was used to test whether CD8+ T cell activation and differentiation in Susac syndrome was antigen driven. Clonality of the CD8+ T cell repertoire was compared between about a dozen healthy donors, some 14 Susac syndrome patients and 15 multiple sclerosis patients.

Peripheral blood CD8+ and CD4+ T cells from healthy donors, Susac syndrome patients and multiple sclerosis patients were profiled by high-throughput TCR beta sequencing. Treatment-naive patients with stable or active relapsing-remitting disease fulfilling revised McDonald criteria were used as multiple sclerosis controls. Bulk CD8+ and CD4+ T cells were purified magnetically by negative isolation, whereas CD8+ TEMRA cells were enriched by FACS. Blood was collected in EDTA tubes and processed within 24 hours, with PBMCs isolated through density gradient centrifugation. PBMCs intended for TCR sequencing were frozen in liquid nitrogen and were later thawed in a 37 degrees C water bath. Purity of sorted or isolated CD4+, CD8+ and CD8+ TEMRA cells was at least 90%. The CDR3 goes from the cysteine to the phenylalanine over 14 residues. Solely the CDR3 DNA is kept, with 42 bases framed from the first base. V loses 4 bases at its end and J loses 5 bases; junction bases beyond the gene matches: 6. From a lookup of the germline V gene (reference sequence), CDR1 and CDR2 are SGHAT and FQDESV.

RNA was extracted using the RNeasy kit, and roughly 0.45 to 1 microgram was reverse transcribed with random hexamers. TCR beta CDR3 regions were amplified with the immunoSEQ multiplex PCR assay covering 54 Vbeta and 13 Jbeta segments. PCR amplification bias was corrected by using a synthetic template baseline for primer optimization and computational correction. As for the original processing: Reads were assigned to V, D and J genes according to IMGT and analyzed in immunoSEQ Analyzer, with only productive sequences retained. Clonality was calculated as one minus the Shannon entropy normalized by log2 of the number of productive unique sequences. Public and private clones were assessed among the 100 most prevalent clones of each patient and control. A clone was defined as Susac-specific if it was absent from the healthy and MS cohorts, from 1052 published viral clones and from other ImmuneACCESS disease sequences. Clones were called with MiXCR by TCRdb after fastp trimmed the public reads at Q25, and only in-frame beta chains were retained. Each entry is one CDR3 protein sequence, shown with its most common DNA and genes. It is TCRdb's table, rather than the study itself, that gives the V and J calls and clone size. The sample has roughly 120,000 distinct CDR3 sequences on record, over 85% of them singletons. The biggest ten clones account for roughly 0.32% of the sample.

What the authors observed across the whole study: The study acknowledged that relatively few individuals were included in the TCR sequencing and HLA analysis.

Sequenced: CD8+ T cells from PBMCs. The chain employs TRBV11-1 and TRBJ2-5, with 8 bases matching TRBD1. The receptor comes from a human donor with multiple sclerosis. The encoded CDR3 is CASSSDRELETQYF. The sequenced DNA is TGTGCCAGCAGCTCGGACAGGGAGCTGGAGACCCAGTACTTC.